Given below is one TCR beta chain in context. These data belong to a study of blood T cell repertoires in COVID-19. Assay: immunoSEQ multiplex PCR; the TCRdb copy retains only in-frame clones and omits some. The data show under 350,000 clones, 80% to 90% seen once. Between the trimmed V and J ends, which lost 10 bases and 8 bases, there was a span of 21 bases. CDR1 and CDR2 (germline): ENHRY, SYGVKD. The length of the CDR3 is 14 residues. Sample: peripheral blood. This clonotype originated in a woman in her 70s with acute or convalescent COVID-19. The chain combines TRBV10-3 with TRBJ1-5; D gene uncertain. DNA of the CDR3: TGTGCCACCGGAGGCGGGGAGGCCTTAAAGCCCCAGCATTTT. This translates into CATGGGEALKPQHF.